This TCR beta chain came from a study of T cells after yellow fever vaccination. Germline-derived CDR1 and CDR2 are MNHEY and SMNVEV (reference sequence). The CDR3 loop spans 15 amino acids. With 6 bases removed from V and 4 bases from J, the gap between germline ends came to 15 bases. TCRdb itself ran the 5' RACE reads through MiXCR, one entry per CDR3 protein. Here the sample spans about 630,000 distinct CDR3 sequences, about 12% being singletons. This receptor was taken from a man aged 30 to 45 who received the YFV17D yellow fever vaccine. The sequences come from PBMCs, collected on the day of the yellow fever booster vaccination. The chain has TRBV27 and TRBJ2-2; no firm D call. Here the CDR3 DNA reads TGTGCCAGCAGCTCTTCTGGTTGGACCACCGGGGAGCTGTTTTTT. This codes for CASSSSGWTTGELFF.